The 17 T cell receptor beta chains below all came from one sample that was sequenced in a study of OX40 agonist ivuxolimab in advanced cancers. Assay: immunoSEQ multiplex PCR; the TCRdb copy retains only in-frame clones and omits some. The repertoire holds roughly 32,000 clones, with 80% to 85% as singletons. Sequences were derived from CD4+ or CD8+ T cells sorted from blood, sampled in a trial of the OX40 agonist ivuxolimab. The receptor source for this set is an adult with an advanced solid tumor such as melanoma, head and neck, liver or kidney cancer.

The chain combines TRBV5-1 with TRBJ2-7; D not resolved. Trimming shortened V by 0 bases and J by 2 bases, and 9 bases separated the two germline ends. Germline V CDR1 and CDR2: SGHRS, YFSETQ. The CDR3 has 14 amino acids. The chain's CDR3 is CASSLANRAYEQYF. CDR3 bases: TGCGCCAGCAGCTTGGCCAACAGAGCCTACGAGCAGTACTTC.

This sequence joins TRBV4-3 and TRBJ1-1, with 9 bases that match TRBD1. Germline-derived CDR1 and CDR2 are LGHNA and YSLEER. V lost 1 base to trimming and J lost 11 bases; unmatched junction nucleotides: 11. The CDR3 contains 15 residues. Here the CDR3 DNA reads TGCGCCAGCAGCCAAGTATCCCCGGGACAGGGAACGGCTTTCTTT. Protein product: CASSQVSPGQGTAFF.

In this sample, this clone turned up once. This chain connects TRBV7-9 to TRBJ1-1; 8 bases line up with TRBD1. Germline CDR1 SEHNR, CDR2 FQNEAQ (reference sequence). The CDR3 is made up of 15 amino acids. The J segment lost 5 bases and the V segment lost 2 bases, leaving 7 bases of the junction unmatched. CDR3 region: CASSLRAGGDTEAFF. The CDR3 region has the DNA TGTGCCAGCAGCTTAAGGGCAGGGGGCGATACTGAAGCTTTCTTT.

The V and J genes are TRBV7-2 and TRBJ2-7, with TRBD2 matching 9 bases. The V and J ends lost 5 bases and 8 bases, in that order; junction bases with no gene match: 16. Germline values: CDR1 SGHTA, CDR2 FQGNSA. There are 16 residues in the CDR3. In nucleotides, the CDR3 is TGTGCCAGCAGCCTCTCAGTGACTAGCGGATTTACGAAGCAGTACTTC. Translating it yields CASSLSVTSGFTKQYF.

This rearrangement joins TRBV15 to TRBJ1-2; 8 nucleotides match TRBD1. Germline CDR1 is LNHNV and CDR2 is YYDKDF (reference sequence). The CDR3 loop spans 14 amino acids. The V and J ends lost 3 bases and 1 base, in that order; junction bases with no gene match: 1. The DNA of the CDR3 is TGTGCCACCAGCAGGGACAGGGTTAACTATGGCTACACCTTC. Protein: CATSRDRVNYGYTF. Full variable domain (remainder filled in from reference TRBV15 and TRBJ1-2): DAMVIQNPRYQVTQFGKPVTLSCSQTLNHNVMYWYQQKSSQAPKLLFHYYDKDFNNEADTPDNFQSRRPNTSFCFLDIRSPGLGDTAMYLCATSRDRVNYGYTFGSGTRLTVV.

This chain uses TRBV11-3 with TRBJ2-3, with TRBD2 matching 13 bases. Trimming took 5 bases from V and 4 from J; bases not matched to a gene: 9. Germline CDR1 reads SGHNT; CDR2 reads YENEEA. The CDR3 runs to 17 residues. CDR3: CASSRGTSGTKADTQYF. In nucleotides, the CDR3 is TGTGCCAGCAGCCGCGGGACTAGCGGGACGAAGGCAGATACGCAGTATTTT.

CDR3 protein: CASSLAQRDSDTQYF. In DNA, the CDR3 is TGTGCCAGCAGTCTAGCGCAGCGGGACTCAGATACGCAGTATTTT. This chain connects TRBV9 to TRBJ2-3; 7 bases are a match to TRBD2. After removal of 5 bases from V and 4 bases from J, the junction contained 10 bases not matched to a gene. The germline V gene encodes CDR1 SGDLS and CDR2 YYNGEE. The CDR3 sequence is 15 residues long.

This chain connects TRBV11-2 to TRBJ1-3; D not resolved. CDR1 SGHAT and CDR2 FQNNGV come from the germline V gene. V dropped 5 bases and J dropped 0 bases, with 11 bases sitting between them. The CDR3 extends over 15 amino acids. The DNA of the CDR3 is TGTGCCAGCAGCGTCGATACGGCCTCTGGAAACACCATATATTTT. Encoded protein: CASSVDTASGNTIYF.

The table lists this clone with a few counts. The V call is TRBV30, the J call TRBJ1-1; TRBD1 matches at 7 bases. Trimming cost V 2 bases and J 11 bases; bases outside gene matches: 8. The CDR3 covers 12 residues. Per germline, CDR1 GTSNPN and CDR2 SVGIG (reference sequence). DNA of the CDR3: TGTGCCTGGAGTCCAGGGGGTGAAAACGCTTTCTTT. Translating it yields CAWSPGGENAFF.

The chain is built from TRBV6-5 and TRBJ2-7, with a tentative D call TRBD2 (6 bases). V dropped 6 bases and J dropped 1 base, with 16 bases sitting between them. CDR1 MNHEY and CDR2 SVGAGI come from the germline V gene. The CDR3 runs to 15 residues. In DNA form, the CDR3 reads TGTGCCAGCAGCCACCCCGGGAGAGGGTCCTACGAGCAGTACTTC. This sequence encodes CASSHPGRGSYEQYF.

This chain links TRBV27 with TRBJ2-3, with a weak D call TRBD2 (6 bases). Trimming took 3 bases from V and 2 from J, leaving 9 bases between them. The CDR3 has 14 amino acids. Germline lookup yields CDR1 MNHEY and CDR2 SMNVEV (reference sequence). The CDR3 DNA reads TGTGCCAGCAGTTTGGAGGGTGTCACAGATACGCAGTATTTT. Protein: CASSLEGVTDTQYF.

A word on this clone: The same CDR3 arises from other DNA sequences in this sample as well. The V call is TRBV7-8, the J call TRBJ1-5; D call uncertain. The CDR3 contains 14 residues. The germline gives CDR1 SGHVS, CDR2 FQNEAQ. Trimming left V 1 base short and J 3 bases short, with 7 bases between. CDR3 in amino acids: CASSLGFPNQPQHF. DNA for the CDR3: TGTGCCAGCAGCTTAGGATTTCCCAATCAGCCCCAGCATTTT.

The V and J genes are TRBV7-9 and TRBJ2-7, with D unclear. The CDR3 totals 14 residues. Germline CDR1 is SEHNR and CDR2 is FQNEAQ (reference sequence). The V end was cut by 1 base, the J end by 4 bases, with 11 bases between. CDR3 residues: CASSLEAHRYEQYF. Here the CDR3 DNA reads TGTGCCAGCAGCTTAGAAGCACACCGTTACGAGCAGTACTTC.

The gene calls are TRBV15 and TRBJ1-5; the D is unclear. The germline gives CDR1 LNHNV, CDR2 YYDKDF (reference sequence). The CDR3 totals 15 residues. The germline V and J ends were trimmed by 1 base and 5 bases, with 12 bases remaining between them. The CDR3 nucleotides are TGTGCCACCAGCAGAGTACCTCTCACTCATCAGCCCCAGCATTTT. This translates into CATSRVPLTHQPQHF.

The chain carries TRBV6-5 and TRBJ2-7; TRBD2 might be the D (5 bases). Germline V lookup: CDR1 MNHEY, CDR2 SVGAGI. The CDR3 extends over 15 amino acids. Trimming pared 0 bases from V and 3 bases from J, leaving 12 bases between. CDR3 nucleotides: TGTGCCAGCAGTTACTCGCGACGGGGTTACTACGAGCAGTACTTC. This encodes CASSYSRRGYYEQYF.

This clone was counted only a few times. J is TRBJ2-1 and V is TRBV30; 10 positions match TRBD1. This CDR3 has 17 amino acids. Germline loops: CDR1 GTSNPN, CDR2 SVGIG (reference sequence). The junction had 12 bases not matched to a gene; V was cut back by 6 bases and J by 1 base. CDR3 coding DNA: TGTGCCTGTTCGAAAGAGACAGGGGGCTTTTCCTACAATGAGCAGTTCTTC. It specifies CACSKETGGFSYNEQFF.

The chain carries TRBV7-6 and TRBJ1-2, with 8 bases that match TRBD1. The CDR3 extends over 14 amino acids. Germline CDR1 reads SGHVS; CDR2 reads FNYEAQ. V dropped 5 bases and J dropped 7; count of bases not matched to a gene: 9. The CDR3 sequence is CASSPRTGRGGYTF. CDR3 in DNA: TGTGCCAGCAGCCCTCGGACAGGGCGAGGTGGCTACACCTTC.